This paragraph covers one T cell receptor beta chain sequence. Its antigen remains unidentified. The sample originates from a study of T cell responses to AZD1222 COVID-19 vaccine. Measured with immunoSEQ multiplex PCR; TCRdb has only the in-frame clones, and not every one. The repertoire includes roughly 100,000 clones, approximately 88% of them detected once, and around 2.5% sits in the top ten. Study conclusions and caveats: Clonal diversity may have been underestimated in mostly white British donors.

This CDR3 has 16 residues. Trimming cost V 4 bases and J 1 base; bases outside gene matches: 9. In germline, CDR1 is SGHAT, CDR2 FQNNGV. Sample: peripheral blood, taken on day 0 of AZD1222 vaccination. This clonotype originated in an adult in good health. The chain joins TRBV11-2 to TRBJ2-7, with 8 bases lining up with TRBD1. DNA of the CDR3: TGTGCCAGCAGCTCAACGGACAGGGACGTTTCCTACGAGCAGTACTTC. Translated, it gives CASSSTDRDVSYEQYF.